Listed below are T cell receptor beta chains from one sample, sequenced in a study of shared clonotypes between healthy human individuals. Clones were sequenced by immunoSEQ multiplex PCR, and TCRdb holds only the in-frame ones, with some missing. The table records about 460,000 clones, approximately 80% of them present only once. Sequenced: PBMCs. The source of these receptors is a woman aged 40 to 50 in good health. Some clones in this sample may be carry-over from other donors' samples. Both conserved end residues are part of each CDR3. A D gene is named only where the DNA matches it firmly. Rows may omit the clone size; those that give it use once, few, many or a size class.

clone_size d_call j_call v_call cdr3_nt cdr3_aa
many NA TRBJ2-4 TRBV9 TGTGCCAGCAGCGTAGATGCAGGGAGGAACATTCAGTACTTC CASSVDAGRNIQYF
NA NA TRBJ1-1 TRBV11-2 TGTGCCAGCAGCTTAATCGGGGACACTGAAGCTTTCTTT CASSLIGDTEAFF
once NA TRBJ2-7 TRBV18 TGTGCCAGCTCACCAGATACACAATACGAGCAGTACTTC CASSPDTQYEQYF
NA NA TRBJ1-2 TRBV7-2 TGTGCCAGCAGCTTAGCGATAGGGGGTGACTATGGCTACACCTTC CASSLAIGGDYGYTF
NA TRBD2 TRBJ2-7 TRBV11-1 TGTGCCAGCAGCTCCTCACTAGCGGGGGCGGGGGAGCAGTACTTC CASSSSLAGAGEQYF
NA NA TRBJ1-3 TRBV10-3 TGTGCCATCAGCGATGGTTCCTCTGGAAACACCATATATTTT CAISDGSSGNTIYF
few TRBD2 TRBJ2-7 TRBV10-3 TGTGCCGTCATGAACTCAGCGGGGGGGAATAACTACGAGCAGTACTTC CAVMNSAGGNNYEQYF
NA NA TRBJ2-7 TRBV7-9 TGTGCCAGCAGCTTAGGTGATGGCTACGAGCAGTACTTC CASSLGDGYEQYF
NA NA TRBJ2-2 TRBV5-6 TGTGCCAGCAGCGTGATCTCAGGCGGGGAGCTGTTTTTT CASSVISGGELFF
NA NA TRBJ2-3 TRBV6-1 TGTGCCAGCAGTGTTAGAGCGGAGGGGGCAGATACGCAGTATTTT CASSVRAEGADTQYF
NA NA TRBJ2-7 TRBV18 TGTGCCAGCTCGAGGGACTTCAATTCCTACGAGCAGTACTTC CASSRDFNSYEQYF
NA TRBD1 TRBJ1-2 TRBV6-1 TGTGCCAGCAGTGAATGGGGACAGGGGGCCGGTTTTGACTATGGCTACACCTTC CASSEWGQGAGFDYGYTF
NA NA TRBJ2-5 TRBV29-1 TGCAGCGTTGAAGGTGTTCAACTGGGGGAGACCCAGTACTTC CSVEGVQLGETQYF
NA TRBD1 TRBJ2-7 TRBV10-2 TGCGCCAGCAGTGAAGGGACAGGGACGTACGAGCAGTACTTC CASSEGTGTYEQYF
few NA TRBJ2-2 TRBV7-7 TGTGCCAGCAGCTTGAACACAAACACCGGGGAGCTGTTTTTT CASSLNTNTGELFF
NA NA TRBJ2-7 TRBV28 TGTGCCAGCAGGAACTCCGGGACTGGTAATGATTACGAGCAGTACTTC CASRNSGTGNDYEQYF
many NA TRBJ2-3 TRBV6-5 TGTGCCAGCACTGTTGCGGGCACAGATACGCAGTATTTT CASTVAGTDTQYF
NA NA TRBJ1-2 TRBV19 TGTGCCAGTAGTTCCTCCCCATCGGTATCGGGCTACACCTTC CASSSSPSVSGYTF
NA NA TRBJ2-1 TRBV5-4 TGTGCCAGCAGCAATGGACAGAGCTCCTACAATGAGCAGTTCTTC CASSNGQSSYNEQFF
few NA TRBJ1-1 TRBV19 TGTGCCAGTAGTATAAGACAAGACAACACTGAAGCTTTCTTT CASSIRQDNTEAFF
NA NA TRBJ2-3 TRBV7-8 TGTGCCAGCAGCCCGGCGCAGGGTACGCAGTATTTT CASSPAQGTQYF
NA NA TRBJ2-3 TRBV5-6 TGTGCCAGCAGCTCTAGGACAACTAGCACAGATACGCAGTATTTT CASSSRTTSTDTQYF
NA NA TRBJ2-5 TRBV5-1 TGCGCCAGCGGGTTAGCGGAAGAGACCCAGTACTTC CASGLAEETQYF
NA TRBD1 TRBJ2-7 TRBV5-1 TGCGCCAGCAGCTCCGGGACAGGGGGCATCGTGCAGTACTTC CASSSGTGGIVQYF
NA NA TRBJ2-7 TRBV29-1 TGCAGCGTTGTCGCCGGGGCGTTATACGAGCAGTACTTC CSVVAGALYEQYF
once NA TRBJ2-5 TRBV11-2 TGTGCCAGCAGCTACTTCGGGCGGACTGAGACCCAGTACTTC CASSYFGRTETQYF
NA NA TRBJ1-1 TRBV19 TGTGCCAGTCGTTTCCAGGACAGCATGAACACTGAAGCTTTCTTT CASRFQDSMNTEAFF
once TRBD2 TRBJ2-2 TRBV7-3 TGTGCCAGCAGCTTATCCTCGGGAGGCGGCACCGGGGAGCTGTTTTTT CASSLSSGGGTGELFF
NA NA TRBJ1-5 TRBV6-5 TGTGCCAGCAGTTACACAGGGACTAGCAATCAGCCCCAGCATTTT CASSYTGTSNQPQHF
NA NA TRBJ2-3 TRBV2 TGTGCCAGCGGGGGTGTGGGTACAGATACGCAGTATTTT CASGGVGTDTQYF
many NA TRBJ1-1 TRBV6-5 TGTGCCAGCAGTTACTCCTCAGGGTACACTGAAGCTTTCTTT CASSYSSGYTEAFF
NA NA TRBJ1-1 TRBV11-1 TGTGCCAGCAGCTATGAGACAGAAATCCCTGAAGCTTTCTTT CASSYETEIPEAFF
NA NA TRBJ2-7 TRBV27 TGTGCCAGCAGTTTAGGGGACACTCGGTACGAGCAGTACTTC CASSLGDTRYEQYF
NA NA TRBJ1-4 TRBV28 TGTGCCAGCAGTCCTGGGGGTTCTAATGAAAAACTGTTTTTT CASSPGGSNEKLFF
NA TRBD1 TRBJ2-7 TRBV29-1 TGCAGCGTTGGTTTCACGACAGGGGGAATGTACGAGCAGTACTTC CSVGFTTGGMYEQYF
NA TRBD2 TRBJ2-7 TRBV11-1 TGTGCCAGCAGCGCCCGGGGGCTGGGACTAGTCGGGCAGTACTTC CASSARGLGLVGQYF
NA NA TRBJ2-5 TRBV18 TGTGCCAGCTCACCCCCGACGGTAGAGACCCAGTACTTC CASSPPTVETQYF
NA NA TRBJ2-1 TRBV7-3 TGTGCCAGCAGCTTAAATGGCAGGGGCTCGTTGTGGAATGAGCAGTTCTTC CASSLNGRGSLWNEQFF
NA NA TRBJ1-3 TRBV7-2 TGTGCCAGCAGCTTAGTGGGGGGAGGAAACACCATATATTTT CASSLVGGGNTIYF
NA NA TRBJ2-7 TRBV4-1 TGCGCCAGCAGCCAACCGGGCTACTACGAGCAGTACTTC CASSQPGYYEQYF
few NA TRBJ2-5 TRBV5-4 TGTGCCAGCAGCTTGGGGGTAGCTGAAGAGACCCAGTACTTC CASSLGVAEETQYF
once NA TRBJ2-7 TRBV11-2 TGTGCCAGCAGCTTAGAATGGGGACAAATCTACGAGCAGTACTTC CASSLEWGQIYEQYF
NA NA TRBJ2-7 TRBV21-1 TGTGCCAGCAGCAAAGACAAGAAGAACAGTTGGGCGGGAGGGCCTAGGGACGAGCAGTACTTC CASSKDKKNSWAGGPRDEQYF
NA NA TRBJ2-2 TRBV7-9 TGTGCCAGCAGCTTAGACCCGGTAAACACCGGGGAGCTGTTTTTT CASSLDPVNTGELFF
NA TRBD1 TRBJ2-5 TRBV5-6 TGTGCCAGCATCAGACAGGGATTGCCCCAAGAGACCCAGTACTTC CASIRQGLPQETQYF
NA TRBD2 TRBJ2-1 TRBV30 TGTGCCTGGAGTGTAAGTGGCGGGAGGGCATTAAAGTTCTTC CAWSVSGGRALKFF
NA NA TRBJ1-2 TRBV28 TGTGCCAGCGAGCGGGCAGGTTTCTATGGCTACACCTTC CASERAGFYGYTF